This TCR beta chain was captured by sequencing in a study of cytomegalovirus exposure and HLA in healthy donors. TCRdb's table, derived via immunoSEQ multiplex PCR, lists solely in-frame clones and lacks some. The data contain about 250,000 clones, 87% of them singletons. After removal of 5 bases from V and 4 bases from J, the junction contained 15 bases not matched to a gene. The CDR3 consists of 17 residues. Germline loops: CDR1 MNHEY, CDR2 SMNVEV (reference sequence). The TCR comes from a man aged 18-30 years in good health and CMV-seropositive. The V gene is TRBV27, the J gene TRBJ2-3; TRBD1 agrees at 7 bases. The specimen was PBMCs. The CDR3, as DNA: TGTGCCAGCAGTAAAGTGATGACAGGGTGGGATCCAGATACGCAGTATTTT. This encodes CASSKVMTGWDPDTQYF.